The 10 T cell receptor beta chains below all came from one sample that was sequenced in a study of blood T cell repertoires in COVID-19. Clones were read by immunoSEQ multiplex PCR, and TCRdb kept only the in-frame ones, dropping some. The data show approximately 140,000 clones, 70% to 90% seen once. Sequenced material: peripheral blood. The source of these receptors is a man between 65 and 80 years old with active COVID-19.

The J gene is TRBJ2-1, the V gene TRBV7-2; a possible D gene is TRBD2 (6 bases). Deletions cut 6 bases from V and 5 bases from J, with 11 bases between. This CDR3 has 13 amino acids. Germline CDR1 and CDR2: SGHTA and FQGNSA. The CDR3 reads CASRLRTNNEQFF. DNA of the CDR3: TGTGCCAGCAGATTGAGGACTAACAATGAGCAGTTCTTC.

This chain links TRBV2 with TRBJ1-4, with TRBD1 identical over 8 bases. Germline CDR1 reads SNHLY; CDR2 reads FYNNEI. The CDR3 runs 14 residues. J lost 3 bases, V lost 5 bases, and 2 bases had no gene match. The CDR3 bases are TGTGCCAGCAGTAGGACAGGGCCTAATGAAAAACTGTTTTTT. Protein product: CASSRTGPNEKLFF.

The chain has TRBV10-3 and TRBJ2-7; 8 positions agree with TRBD1. The CDR3 is made up of 17 amino acids. Germline V gene lookup returns CDR1 ENHRY and CDR2 SYGVKD. V lost 2 bases and J lost 5; bases outside the gene matches: 14. CDR3 loop: CAISETAGGAIKNEQYF. As DNA, the CDR3 is TGTGCCATCAGTGAGACGGCAGGGGGCGCGATCAAGAACGAGCAGTACTTC.

This clone was recorded once. V gene TRBV28 combines with J gene TRBJ1-2, with TRBD1 matching 7 bases. This CDR3 is built from 15 residues. Per germline, CDR1 MDHEN and CDR2 SYDVKM. With V trimmed by 5 bases and J by 5 bases, 11 bases remained unmatched. In nucleotides, the CDR3 is TGTGCCAGCAGTCGAGCTGACCGGGACAGATATGGCTACACCTTC. It encodes CASSRADRDRYGYTF.

This rearrangement joins TRBV9 to TRBJ2-3; D perhaps matches TRBD2 (5 bases). CDR3 size: 14 residues. V lost 4 bases and J lost 7, with 16 bases in between. Germline V gives CDR1 SGDLS, CDR2 YYNGEE. This chain's CDR3 is CASSTHPGSNTQYF. Written as DNA, the CDR3 is TGTGCCAGCAGCACCCATCCGGGGAGCAATACGCAGTATTTT.

J is TRBJ1-2 and V is TRBV5-4; 9 bases align to TRBD1. Per germline, CDR1 SGHNT and CDR2 YYREEE (reference sequence). The CDR3 is 14 residues long. V was pared by 6 bases and J by 6 bases, with 9 bases of the junction left unmatched. The CDR3 DNA reads as TGTGCCAGCACCACGACGACAGGGGGGCATGGCTACACCTTC. Its translation is CASTTTTGGHGYTF.

J is TRBJ2-7 and V is TRBV5-6; TRBD1 might be the D (6 bases). Trimming pared 4 bases from V and 3 bases from J, leaving 8 bases between. The CDR3 runs to 12 residues. CDR1 is SGHDT, CDR2 YYEEEE, per germline. CDR3: CASSTRGYEQYF. The CDR3, as DNA: TGTGCCAGCAGCACCAGGGGCTACGAGCAGTACTTC.

J is TRBJ2-5 and V is TRBV4-1, with TRBD2 matching over 8 bases. The CDR3 spans 15 residues. CDR1 and CDR2 from the germline V gene are MGHRA and YSYEKL. After removal of 3 bases from V and 2 bases from J, the junction contained 5 bases not matched to a gene. The CDR3 loop is CASSQTLAVQETQYF. DNA for the CDR3: TGCGCCAGCAGCCAGACACTAGCGGTACAAGAGACCCAGTACTTC.

J is TRBJ2-1 and V is TRBV15; TRBD1 matches 9 bases. Trimming cost V 0 bases and J 2 bases; bases outside gene matches: 2. This CDR3 has 16 amino acids. The germline gives CDR1 LNHNV, CDR2 YYDKDF (reference sequence). The CDR3 DNA follows: TGTGCCACCAGCAGAGAAACAGGGGGCCCCTACAATGAGCAGTTCTTC. It yields the protein CATSRETGGPYNEQFF.

J is TRBJ2-2 and V is TRBV4-2, with 14 bases identical to TRBD2. This CDR3 comprises 17 residues. The germline V gene has CDR1 LGHNA and CDR2 YNFKEQ. V gave up 3 bases and J gave up 7 bases; unmatched junction bases: 7. Written as DNA, the CDR3 is TGTGCCAGCAGCCAGGAGACTAGCGGGAGGGGGGACGGGGAGCTGTTTTTT. It codes for CASSQETSGRGDGELFF.